A selection of T cell receptor beta chains follows, all from one sample in a study of blood T cells in healthy people across ages. TCRdb called the 5' RACE reads again in MiXCR, with one record for every CDR3 protein. The sample consists of around 1,500,000 distinct CDR3 sequences, over 25% of them appearing once. The sample comprised blood. The source of these receptors is a woman aged 25 to 39 in good health. Both conserved end residues are part of each CDR3. Fields, in order: D gene, V gene, J gene, clone size, CDR3 DNA, CDR3 protein. The D gene is left open where the match is weak. The size field is filled for only some rows; it gives once, few, many or a size class.

d_call: .; v_call: TRBV29-1; j_call: TRBJ1-1; clone_size: few; cdr3_nt: TGCAGCCCCACCTGGGGGAGGAACACTGAAGCTTTCTTT; cdr3_aa: CSPTWGRNTEAFF
d_call: .; v_call: TRBV5-1; j_call: TRBJ2-5; clone_size: many; cdr3_nt: TGCGCCAGCAGCTCGGACTTACTCCAAGAGACCCAGTACTTC; cdr3_aa: CASSSDLLQETQYF
d_call: .; v_call: TRBV6-2/TRBV6-3; j_call: TRBJ1-2; clone_size: once; cdr3_nt: TGTGCCAGAAGTCCGGAGGGATATGGCTACACCTTC; cdr3_aa: CARSPEGYGYTF
d_call: .; v_call: TRBV3-1; j_call: TRBJ2-5; clone_size: many; cdr3_nt: TGTGCCAGCAGCCATTCTGGGTACCAAGAGACCCAGTACTTC; cdr3_aa: CASSHSGYQETQYF
d_call: TRBD1; v_call: TRBV12-3/TRBV12-4; j_call: TRBJ2-1; clone_size: .; cdr3_nt: TGTGCCAGCAGCGAGGGACAGGTCTCCTACAATGAGCAGTTCTTC; cdr3_aa: CASSEGQVSYNEQFF
d_call: TRBD2; v_call: TRBV12-3/TRBV12-4; j_call: TRBJ2-4; clone_size: few; cdr3_nt: TGTGCCAGCAGTGTGCGGGACTACCGCCAGATTCAGTACTTC; cdr3_aa: CASSVRDYRQIQYF
d_call: .; v_call: TRBV13; j_call: TRBJ2-7; clone_size: few; cdr3_nt: TGTGCCAGCACTCGAACAACAGGGTACGCCTACGAGCAGTACTTC; cdr3_aa: CASTRTTGYAYEQYF
d_call: TRBD2; v_call: TRBV5-1; j_call: TRBJ2-5; clone_size: .; cdr3_nt: TGCGCCAGCAGCTTGTTTGTGGTCAGCGGGGGGGCAGAGACCCAGTACTTC; cdr3_aa: CASSLFVVSGGAETQYF
d_call: .; v_call: TRBV5-1; j_call: TRBJ1-1; clone_size: .; cdr3_nt: TGCGCCAGCAGCTTGGTCGAGGGGAACACTGAAGCTTTCTTT; cdr3_aa: CASSLVEGNTEAFF
d_call: .; v_call: TRBV9; j_call: TRBJ2-1; clone_size: few; cdr3_nt: TGTGCCAGCAGCGTAATGGGGCGGAGCGACTACAATGAGCAGTTCTTC; cdr3_aa: CASSVMGRSDYNEQFF
d_call: TRBD1; v_call: TRBV6-2/TRBV6-3; j_call: TRBJ2-4; clone_size: few; cdr3_nt: TGTGCCAGCAGTCTCGGACAGGCCGAGGAAAACATTCAGTACTTC; cdr3_aa: CASSLGQAEENIQYF
d_call: .; v_call: TRBV7-9; j_call: TRBJ2-7; clone_size: few; cdr3_nt: TGTGCCAGCGCCGGGGGCAGGGTCTACGAGCAGTACTTC; cdr3_aa: CASAGGRVYEQYF
d_call: .; v_call: TRBV7-9; j_call: TRBJ1-2; clone_size: once; cdr3_nt: TGTGCCAGCAGCCCAAGACAGGAGGACTACACCTTC; cdr3_aa: CASSPRQEDYTF
d_call: .; v_call: TRBV20-1; j_call: TRBJ1-2; clone_size: few; cdr3_nt: TGCAGTGCTAGAGAGGCAAAAGGGGTATCCTATGGCTACACCTTC; cdr3_aa: CSAREAKGVSYGYTF
d_call: TRBD2; v_call: TRBV29-1; j_call: TRBJ2-1; clone_size: many; cdr3_nt: TGCAGCGTCCGAGCGGGAACGGGCAATGAGCAGTTCTTC; cdr3_aa: CSVRAGTGNEQFF
d_call: TRBD2; v_call: TRBV27; j_call: TRBJ2-7; clone_size: many; cdr3_nt: TGTGCCAGCAGTTTATCCAGGTGGACTAGGGGCGAGCAGTACTTC; cdr3_aa: CASSLSRWTRGEQYF
d_call: .; v_call: TRBV9; j_call: TRBJ2-6; clone_size: .; cdr3_nt: TGTGCCAGCGGCGTGGGGCGGGGATCTGGGGCCAACGTCCTGACTTTC; cdr3_aa: CASGVGRGSGANVLTF